This T cell receptor (beta chain) was sequenced during a study of long-term antiretroviral therapy in people with HIV. Study-wide points: Despite increasing after ART, diversity remained lower than that of transplant donor controls. HIV repertoire CDR3 lengths ranged less widely than those of controls. Adherence to ART, viral resistance and therapy changes lacked any data.

A single count supports this clone. The antigen remains undetermined. Germline V gene sequence: CDR1 WNHNN, CDR2 SYGVQD (reference sequence). This CDR3 has 17 residues. V shed 0 bases, J shed 3 bases, and the junction held 8 bases outside the gene matches. The authors ran the immunoSEQ assay, v3.0, at survey level. Data came from immunoSEQ multiplex PCR; TCRdb stores just in-frame clones and leaves some out. The sample shows around 30,000 clones, about 94% of them seen only once. The chain has TRBV10-1 and TRBJ1-2; 9 nucleotides agree with TRBD1. This specimen consisted of unsorted PBMCs, obtained around 6.5 years after starting antiretroviral therapy. This TCR derives from a woman aged 40 to 55 with HIV. Here the CDR3 reads CASSESMGQGRHYGYTF. The DNA of the CDR3 is TGCGCCAGCAGTGAGTCGATGGGACAGGGTAGGCACTATGGCTACACCTTC.